A single sample is the source of the 29 T cell receptor beta chains below, sequenced in a study of T cells in tumors after PD-1 blockade. The table came from immunoSEQ multiplex PCR; TCRdb's copy has only in-frame clones and leaves some out. The sample contains over 10,000 clones, over 55% of which appear only once. This sample comprised tumor tissue, obtained before anti-PD-1 treatment. These TCRs come from a human donor with basal cell carcinoma.

The gene calls are TRBV11-3 and TRBJ1-6; tentatively, D is TRBD1 (5 bases). Per germline, CDR1 SGHNT and CDR2 YENEEA. Trimming took off 5 bases at V and 6 bases at J, with 14 bases between the two ends. The CDR3 loop spans 15 amino acids. The CDR3 protein is CASSRAGRGNSPLHF. The CDR3 DNA is TGTGCCAGCAGCAGAGCCGGAAGGGGTAATTCACCCCTCCACTTT.

The V and J genes are TRBV27 and TRBJ2-3; D might be TRBD2 (7 bases). The V gene lost 2 bases and the J gene lost 4 bases, with 16 bases spanning the gap. Germline lookup yields CDR1 MNHEY and CDR2 SMNVEV (reference sequence). This CDR3 is built from 16 residues. The CDR3 DNA is TGTGCCAGCAGTTTAGTGGGGGGGCCTGGCGCAGATACGCAGTATTTT. Translated: CASSLVGGPGADTQYF.

The chain uses TRBV27 and TRBJ1-5, with 9 bases identical to TRBD1. V was pared by 4 bases and J by 0 bases, with 10 bases of the junction left unmatched. The CDR3 is 18 amino acids. CDR1 is MNHEY and CDR2 is SMNVEV in the germline V gene (reference sequence). In DNA, the CDR3 is TGTGCCAGCAGTTCGAGAGGGACAGGGTCATATAGCAATCAGCCCCAGCATTTT. Its translation is CASSSRGTGSYSNQPQHF.

The V call is TRBV24-1, the J call TRBJ1-2; D remains unclear. The V end lost 7 bases, the J end lost 7 bases, and 15 bases lay between the germline ends. Germline assignment: CDR1 KGHDR and CDR2 SFDVKD. This CDR3 comprises 13 residues. DNA for the CDR3: TGTGCCACCAGGGTGGGGTCTAAAGGTGGCTACACCTTC. Translated: CATRVGSKGGYTF.

The genes are TRBV19 and TRBJ2-1; 9 positions agree with TRBD1. This CDR3 has 15 residues. The junction had 3 bases not matched to a gene; V was cut back by 2 bases and J by 4 bases. CDR1 LNHDA and CDR2 SQIVND come from the germline V gene (reference sequence). The CDR3 protein is CASSIRDREYNEQFF. DNA for the CDR3: TGTGCCAGTAGTATACGGGACAGGGAGTACAATGAGCAGTTCTTC.

The gene calls are TRBV14 and TRBJ1-1, with no clear D. V lost 2 bases and J lost 2, with 6 bases in between. The CDR3 contains 13 residues. The germline gives CDR1 SGHDN, CDR2 FVKESK. The CDR3: CASSQYQNTEAFF. The CDR3 coding sequence is TGTGCCAGCAGCCAATACCAAAACACTGAAGCTTTCTTT.

This sequence joins TRBV2 and TRBJ2-1, with 8 bases matching TRBD2. Germline V CDR1 and CDR2: SNHLY, FYNNEI. J lost 13 bases, V lost 6 bases, and 11 bases had no gene match. The CDR3 sequence is 13 residues long. The CDR3 DNA sequence: TGTGCCAGCAGGGACACCTCTAGCGGGCCTCAGTTCTTC. It is translated as CASRDTSSGPQFF.

This clone is medium-sized by share. This chain joins TRBV19 and TRBJ1-4; no definite D call. Germline CDR1 and CDR2: LNHDA and SQIVND (reference sequence). Trimming shortened V by 5 bases and J by 7 bases, and 20 bases separated the two germline ends. The CDR3 runs 16 residues. This chain's CDR3 is CASSPRKVPGSEKLFF. In DNA form, the CDR3 reads TGTGCCAGTAGTCCCCGGAAAGTCCCGGGGAGTGAAAAACTGTTTTTT.

The rearrangement links TRBV5-1 to TRBJ2-4; perhaps D is TRBD1 or TRBD2 (5 bases each). The CDR3 totals 16 residues. Germline V gives CDR1 SGHRS, CDR2 YFSETQ. V was cut by 1 base and J by 1 base, with 12 bases left in between. CDR3 nucleotide sequence: TGCGCCAGCAGCTTGAATGACGGGGCTGCCAAAAACATTCAGTACTTC. Protein sequence: CASSLNDGAAKNIQYF.

The CDR3 here is CASSLASTNEKLFF. The CDR3 DNA follows: TGTGCCAGCTCACTTGCCTCAACTAATGAAAAACTGTTTTTT. The chain couples TRBV18 to TRBJ1-4; D unclear. The V gene lost 4 bases and the J gene lost 0 bases, with 6 bases spanning the gap. There are 14 residues in the CDR3. CDR1 and CDR2 (germline): KGHSH, LQKENI.

The table lists this clone with a few counts. The CDR3 protein is CAWSVEGLANTGELFF. Written as DNA, the CDR3 is TGTGCCTGGAGTGTTGAGGGGCTAGCGAACACCGGGGAGCTGTTTTTT. The V call is TRBV30, the J call TRBJ2-2, with D perhaps given as TRBD1 or TRBD2 (5 bases each). The CDR3 length is 16 residues. V lost 0 bases and J 0 bases, leaving 11 bases between the germline ends. Germline loops: CDR1 GTSNPN, CDR2 SVGIG (reference sequence).

The chain joins TRBV7-8 to TRBJ2-1, with no clear D. The germline V and J ends were trimmed by 1 base and 0 bases, with 1 base remaining between them. CDR1 and CDR2 from the germline V gene are SGHVS and FQNEAQ. The CDR3 spans 13 residues. CDR3 sequence: CASSLGSYNEQFF. CDR3 DNA: TGTGCCAGCAGCTTAGGCTCCTACAATGAGCAGTTCTTC.

This clone showed up just a few times. The chain carries TRBV29-1 and TRBJ1-6; 9 nucleotides line up with TRBD1. This CDR3 region has 13 residues. Unmatched junction bases numbered 2, after V lost 6 bases and J lost 5 bases. CDR1 is SQVTM and CDR2 is ANQGSEA in the germline V gene. The CDR3 DNA follows: TGCAGCGTGGGGGACAGGGATAATTCACCCCTCCACTTT. Translation gives CSVGDRDNSPLHF.

The chain carries TRBV4-2 and TRBJ1-2; a weak D match, TRBD1 (6 bases). Germline CDR1 is LGHNA and CDR2 is YNFKEQ. V dropped 4 bases and J dropped 3 bases, with 15 bases sitting between them. The CDR3 loop spans 15 amino acids. The CDR3 protein is CASSLTGPADYGYTF. In DNA, the CDR3 is TGTGCCAGCAGCCTCACAGGGCCGGCTGACTATGGCTACACCTTC.

This chain uses TRBV28 with TRBJ2-3; TRBD2 matches 10 bases. Germline V lookup: CDR1 MDHEN, CDR2 SYDVKM. This CDR3 has 19 residues. Germline trimming cut 6 bases from V and 4 bases from J; bases unmatched to any gene: 19. This CDR3 is CASSRGRASGRAAADTQYF. The CDR3 coding sequence is TGTGCCAGCAGCCGAGGTCGGGCGAGCGGGAGGGCCGCGGCAGATACGCAGTATTTT.

V gene TRBV5-6 combines with J gene TRBJ1-4; D is unclear. The germline V gene encodes CDR1 SGHDT and CDR2 YYEEEE. The CDR3 covers 14 residues. Trimming stripped 2 bases from V and 5 bases from J, with 10 bases between. The CDR3 bases are TGTGCCAGCAGCTTAGAACAGTCGAATGAAAAACTGTTTTTT. This codes for CASSLEQSNEKLFF.

V gene TRBV2 combines with J gene TRBJ2-6; 9 bases align to TRBD1. Trimming took 6 bases from V and 2 from J; bases not matched to a gene: 5. This CDR3 contains 16 residues. The germline gives CDR1 SNHLY, CDR2 FYNNEI. The CDR3 nucleotides read TGTGCCAGCAGCCAAACAGGGGGCGCTGGGGCCAACGTCCTGACTTTC. It codes for CASSQTGGAGANVLTF. The complete variable domain, with remaining parts taken from reference TRBV2 and TRBJ2-6, reads EPEVTQTPSHQVTQMGQEVILRCVPISNHLYFYWYRQILGQKVEFLVSFYNNEISEKSEIFDDQFSVERPDGSNFTLKIRSTKLEDSAMYFCASSQTGGAGANVLTFGAGSRLTVL.

The chain combines TRBV29-1 with TRBJ1-2, with no clear D. The CDR3 totals 16 residues. Trimming took off 1 base at V and 1 base at J, with 16 bases between the two ends. Germline-derived CDR1 and CDR2 are SQVTM and ANQGSEA. CDR3 sequence: CSVEGLGSIGNYGYTF. CDR3 DNA sequence: TGCAGCGTTGAAGGACTTGGGTCAATCGGTAACTATGGCTACACCTTC.

The gene calls are TRBV4-3 and TRBJ2-1, with D perhaps given as TRBD1 or TRBD2 (6 bases each). The CDR3 has 16 amino acids. The germline V gene has CDR1 LGHNA and CDR2 YSLEER. Trimming removed 0 bases from V and 7 bases from J, with 16 bases in between. For the CDR3, the DNA is TGCGCCAGCAGCCAAGATTGGGGGCGGGGTAGGAATGAGCAGTTCTTC. Protein sequence: CASSQDWGRGRNEQFF.

This chain connects TRBV9 to TRBJ2-3; no reliable D call. Trimming shortened V by 0 bases and J by 0 bases, and 17 bases separated the two germline ends. This CDR3 is built from 18 residues. Germline loops: CDR1 SGDLS, CDR2 YYNGEE. CDR3: CASSVVSTGGSSTDTQYF. The CDR3 DNA follows: TGTGCCAGCAGCGTAGTGTCAACGGGTGGTTCTAGCACAGATACGCAGTATTTT.

V and J are TRBV19 and TRBJ1-1, with a possible D match to TRBD1 (6 bases). The CDR3 covers 16 residues. Germline CDR1 LNHDA, CDR2 SQIVND (reference sequence). The V end was cut by 5 bases, the J end by 5 bases, with 21 bases between. This CDR3 is CASSLRDTRGRTEAFF. CDR3 coding DNA: TGTGCCAGTAGTTTACGGGACACCCGAGGGCGAACTGAAGCTTTCTTT.

This clone was picked up one time. The chain uses TRBV7-9 and TRBJ2-5, with D possibly TRBD2 on 5 matching bases. Germline V CDR1 and CDR2: SEHNR, FQNEAQ (reference sequence). Trimming removed 11 bases from V and 5 bases from J, with 12 bases in between. The CDR3 is made up of 11 amino acids. The DNA for the CDR3 is TGTGCCGTCGAAAGAGGGGAGACCCAGTACTTC. The encoded protein is CAVERGETQYF.

This chain connects TRBV7-9 to TRBJ2-7; TRBD2 is a possible D gene (5 bases). Germline lookup yields CDR1 SEHNR and CDR2 FQNEAQ (reference sequence). This CDR3 is built from 15 residues. The V and J ends lost 0 bases and 6 bases respectively, with 15 bases between them. The CDR3 sequence: CASSLANLADGEQYF. DNA for the CDR3: TGTGCCAGCAGCTTAGCGAACCTAGCCGACGGCGAGCAGTACTTC.

This clone was seen a few times. V gene TRBV7-6 combines with J gene TRBJ2-7; 8 bases agree with TRBD2. The CDR3 spans 14 residues. V gave up 5 bases and J gave up 3 bases; unmatched junction bases: 6. Looked up from germline, CDR1 is SGHVS and CDR2 is FNYEAQ. For the CDR3, the DNA is TGTGCCAGCAGCCCGGCCGGGACTAGCTACGAGCAGTACTTC. It codes for CASSPAGTSYEQYF.

This chain connects TRBV10-3 to TRBJ2-1; 7 nucleotides align to TRBD2. The CDR3 contains 17 residues. V was pared by 0 bases and J by 4 bases, with 9 bases of the junction left unmatched. In germline, CDR1 is ENHRY, CDR2 SYGVKD. The CDR3 nucleotides read TGTGCCATCAGTGAGTCGACTCGGGGGGACTGGTACAATGAGCAGTTCTTC. It is translated as CAISESTRGDWYNEQFF.

The rearrangement joins TRBV24-1 to TRBJ2-5, with 11 bases that match TRBD2. Germline CDR1 and CDR2: KGHDR and SFDVKD. Trimming at V came to 1 base and at J to 4 bases, leaving 4 bases not matched to a gene. There are 16 residues in the CDR3. Written as DNA, the CDR3 is TGTGCCACCAGTGATTTAGTAGCGGGAGGGGGAGAGACCCAGTACTTC. Protein product: CATSDLVAGGGETQYF.

The chain has TRBV6-2 or TRBV6-3 and TRBJ1-2, with 8 bases lining up with TRBD1. The CDR3 runs 14 residues. J gave up 8 bases and V 5 bases, and 10 bases lay outside the gene matches. The V gene's germline CDR1 is MNHEY and CDR2 SVGEGT. The CDR3 region has the DNA TGTGCCAGCAGTGCCGGGACAGGCTACGGCGGCTACACCTTC. Protein product: CASSAGTGYGGYTF.

The rearrangement uses TRBV7-9 and TRBJ2-3; 7 nucleotides match TRBD2. Germline V gene sequence: CDR1 SEHNR, CDR2 FQNEAQ (reference sequence). The length of the CDR3 is 16 residues. With 0 bases clipped from V and 5 bases from J, the junction kept 8 bases outside the gene matches. The CDR3, as DNA: TGTGCCAGCAGCTTAGCGTCCAGCGGGGTGGGAGATACGCAGTATTTT. It specifies CASSLASSGVGDTQYF.

This chain joins TRBV6-2 or TRBV6-3 and TRBJ1-5; D possibly corresponds to TRBD1 (5 bases). Trimming shortened V by 2 bases and J by 5 bases, and 7 bases separated the two germline ends. The germline CDR1 and CDR2 sequences are MNHEY and SVGEGT. The CDR3 covers 13 residues. CDR3 sequence reads: CASSYQGHQPQHF. DNA for the CDR3: TGTGCCAGCAGTTACCAGGGCCATCAGCCCCAGCATTTT.